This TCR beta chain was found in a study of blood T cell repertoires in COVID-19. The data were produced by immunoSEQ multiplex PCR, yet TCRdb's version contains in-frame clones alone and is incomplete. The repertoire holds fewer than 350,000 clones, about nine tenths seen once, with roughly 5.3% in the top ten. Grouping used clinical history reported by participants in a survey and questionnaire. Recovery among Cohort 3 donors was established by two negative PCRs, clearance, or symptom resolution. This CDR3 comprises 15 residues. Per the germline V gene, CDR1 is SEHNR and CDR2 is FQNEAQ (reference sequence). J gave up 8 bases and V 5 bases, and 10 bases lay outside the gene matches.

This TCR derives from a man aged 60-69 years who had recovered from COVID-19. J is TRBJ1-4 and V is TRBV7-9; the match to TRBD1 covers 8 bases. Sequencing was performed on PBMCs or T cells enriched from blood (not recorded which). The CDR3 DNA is TGTGCCAGCAGCAGAGCCGGGACAGGTGAAGAAAAACTGTTTTTT. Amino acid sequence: CASSRAGTGEEKLFF.